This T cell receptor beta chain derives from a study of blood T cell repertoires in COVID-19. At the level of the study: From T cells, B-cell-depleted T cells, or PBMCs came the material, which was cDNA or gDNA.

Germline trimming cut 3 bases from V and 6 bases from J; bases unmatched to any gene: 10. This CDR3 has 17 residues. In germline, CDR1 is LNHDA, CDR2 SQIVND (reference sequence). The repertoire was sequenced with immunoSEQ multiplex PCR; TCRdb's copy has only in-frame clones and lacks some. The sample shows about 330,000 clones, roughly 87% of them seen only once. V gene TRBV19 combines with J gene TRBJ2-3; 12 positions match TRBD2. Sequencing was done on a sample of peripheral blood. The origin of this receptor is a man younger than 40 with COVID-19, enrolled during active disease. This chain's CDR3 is CASSIRLAGGPGDTQYF. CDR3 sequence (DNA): TGTGCCAGTAGTATTAGGCTAGCGGGAGGGCCGGGTGATACGCAGTATTTT.